This T cell receptor (beta chain) comes out of a study of T cell changes during pregnancy in multiple sclerosis. The protocol was immunoSEQ multiplex PCR, while the TCRdb copy is restricted to in-frame clones and leaves out a portion. Of 50,000 to 60,000 clones listed, roughly 90% were seen once; the top ten hold 0.15% to 0.2%. The germline V gene has CDR1 MNHEY and CDR2 SVGAGI. Trimming removed 6 bases from V and 0 bases from J; junction bases left unmatched: 5. The CDR3 is 15 amino acids. The sequencing here drew on CD4+ T cells from peripheral blood mononuclear cells, taken after pregnancy. The rearrangement uses TRBV6-5 and TRBJ1-5; 7 positions agree with TRBD1. This clonotype originated in a female donor in good health, enrolled as a control in a pregnancy study. CDR3: CASRRTGLSNQPQHF. The CDR3 DNA follows: TGTGCCAGCAGAAGGACAGGACTTAGCAATCAGCCCCAGCATTTT.